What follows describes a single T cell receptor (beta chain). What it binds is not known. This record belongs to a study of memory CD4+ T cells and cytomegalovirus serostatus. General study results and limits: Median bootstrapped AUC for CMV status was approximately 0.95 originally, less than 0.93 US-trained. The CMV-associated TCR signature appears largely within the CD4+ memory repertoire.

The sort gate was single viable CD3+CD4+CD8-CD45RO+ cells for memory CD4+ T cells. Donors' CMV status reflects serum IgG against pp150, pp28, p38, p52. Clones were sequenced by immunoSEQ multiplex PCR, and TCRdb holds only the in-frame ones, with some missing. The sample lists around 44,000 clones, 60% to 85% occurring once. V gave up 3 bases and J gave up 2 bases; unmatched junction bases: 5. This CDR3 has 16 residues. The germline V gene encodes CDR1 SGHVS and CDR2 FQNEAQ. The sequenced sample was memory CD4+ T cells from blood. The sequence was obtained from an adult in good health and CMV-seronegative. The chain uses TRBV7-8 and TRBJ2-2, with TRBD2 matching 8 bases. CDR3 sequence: CASSLKSGGNTGELFF. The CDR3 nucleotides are TGTGCCAGCAGCTTGAAGAGCGGGGGTAACACCGGGGAGCTGTTTTTT.